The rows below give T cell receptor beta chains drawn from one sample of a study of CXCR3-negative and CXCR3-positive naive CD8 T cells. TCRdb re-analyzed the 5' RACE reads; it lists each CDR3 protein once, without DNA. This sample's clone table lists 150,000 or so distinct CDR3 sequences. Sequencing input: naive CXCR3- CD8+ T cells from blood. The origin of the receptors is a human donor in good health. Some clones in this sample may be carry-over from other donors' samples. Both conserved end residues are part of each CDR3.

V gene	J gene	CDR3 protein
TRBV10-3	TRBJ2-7	CAIKDGGSAYEQYF
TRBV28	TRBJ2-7	CASSLPKKEPSYEQYF
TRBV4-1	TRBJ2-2	CASSHGGELFF
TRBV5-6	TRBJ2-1	CASSLVLAEQFF
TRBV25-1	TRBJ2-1	CASSEYRTSGSPSGNEQFF
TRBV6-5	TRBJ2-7	CASSYSKAAGAGEQYF
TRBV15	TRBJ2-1	CATSQPDSLGNNEQFF
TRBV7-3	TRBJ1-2	CASSPRGEDTF
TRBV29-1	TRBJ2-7	CSVRSTVSYEQYF
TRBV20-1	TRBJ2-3	CSAREDLTSGPSTDTQYF
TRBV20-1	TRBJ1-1	CSPTGGAWTEAFF
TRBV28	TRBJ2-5	CASSSLQGSGVETQYF
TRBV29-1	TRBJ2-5	CSVVGVETQYF
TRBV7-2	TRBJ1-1	CASSGGGEAFF
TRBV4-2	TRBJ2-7	CASSQERGGYYEQYF
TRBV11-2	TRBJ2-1	CASSLEEDSRYNEQFF
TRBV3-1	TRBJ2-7	CASSQDRTGQSYEQYF
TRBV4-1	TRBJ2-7	CASSQELSGVSYEQYF
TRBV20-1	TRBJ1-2	CSAQLDILMAGYTF
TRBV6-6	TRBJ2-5	CASLEGRQETQYF